These 12 T cell receptor beta chains came from one sample sequenced in a study of cytomegalovirus exposure and HLA in healthy donors. With 60 Vbeta and 13 Jbeta primers, the PCR was carried out. Using immunoSEQ multiplex PCR, the repertoire was profiled, and TCRdb retains in-frame clones only, with some absent. The sample includes some 170,000 clones, over 80% of them seen just once. The specimen sequenced was PBMCs. These receptors were collected from a man aged 45-65 years in good health and CMV-seropositive.

This chain links TRBV7-2 with TRBJ1-2, with 9 positions matching TRBD1. The germline CDR1 and CDR2 sequences are SGHTA and FQGNSA. The CDR3 has 13 residues. J gave up 8 bases and V 5 bases, and 6 bases lay outside the gene matches. The CDR3 sequence is CASSEGQGIGYTF. The CDR3 DNA is TGTGCCAGCAGCGAAGGACAGGGGATCGGCTACACCTTC.

The gene calls are TRBV27 and TRBJ2-2; 7 bases match TRBD2. V shed 2 bases and J 5 bases; nucleotides not matched to a gene: 8. From germline, CDR1 is MNHEY and CDR2 SMNVEV (reference sequence). CDR3 size: 16 residues. The CDR3 region has the DNA TGTGCCAGCAGTTTACTAGGACTAGTGGTGACCGGGGAGCTGTTTTTT. Amino acid sequence: CASSLLGLVVTGELFF.

This chain joins TRBV7-8 and TRBJ2-7, with D possibly TRBD2 on 6 matching bases. V was pared by 1 base and J by 6 bases, with 13 bases between. CDR1 and CDR2 from the germline V gene are SGHVS and FQNEAQ. The CDR3 loop spans 14 amino acids. The CDR3 DNA reads as TGTGCCAGCAGCTTAGGGGGGACTTCGCTCGAGCAGTACTTC. This codes for CASSLGGTSLEQYF.

The genes are TRBV5-1 and TRBJ2-1; D is possibly TRBD1 (8 bases). This CDR3 spans 17 amino acids. Per the germline V gene, CDR1 is SGHRS and CDR2 is YFSETQ. The germline V and J ends were trimmed by 1 base and 7 bases, with 21 bases remaining between them. CDR3 in DNA: TGCGCCAGCAGCTTGATCCCTGGACAGGGAGGGAGTAATGAGCAGTTCTTC. Translated: CASSLIPGQGGSNEQFF.

J is TRBJ2-7 and V is TRBV30; TRBD2 is a possible D gene (5 bases). There are 13 residues in the CDR3. The V gene's germline CDR1 is GTSNPN and CDR2 SVGIG (reference sequence). V lost 2 bases and J lost 4, with 12 bases in between. The CDR3 is CAWSFSGFYEQYF. The CDR3 nucleotides are TGTGCCTGGAGTTTCTCGGGGTTTTACGAGCAGTACTTC.

The gene calls are TRBV5-1 and TRBJ2-1, with 9 bases aligning to TRBD2. CDR1 SGHRS and CDR2 YFSETQ come from the germline V gene. The CDR3 consists of 16 residues. V dropped 2 bases and J dropped 2; count of bases not matched to a gene: 5. The CDR3 loop reads CASSFGASGAYNEQFF. CDR3 sequence (DNA): TGCGCCAGCAGCTTCGGCGCTAGCGGGGCCTACAATGAGCAGTTCTTC. The full variable domain, rest sourced from reference TRBV5-1 and TRBJ2-1, is KAGVTQTPRYLIKTRGQQVTLSCSPISGHRSVSWYQQTPGQGLQFLFEYFSETQRNKGNFPGRFSGRQFSNSRSEMNVSTLELGDSALYLCASSFGASGAYNEQFFGPGTRLTVL.

J is TRBJ1-6 and V is TRBV7-2; D is perhaps TRBD1 (6 bases). Germline values: CDR1 SGHTA, CDR2 FQGNSA. The CDR3 is made up of 14 amino acids. V lost 1 base, J lost 8 bases, and 9 bases lay in between. CDR3 coding DNA: TGTGCCAGCAGCTTAGGGACAGCTCATTCACCCCTCCACTTT. It specifies CASSLGTAHSPLHF.

V and J are TRBV25-1 and TRBJ2-3; the match to TRBD2 covers 13 bases. CDR3 size: 16 residues. CDR1 and CDR2 (germline): MGHDK, SYGVNS. With V trimmed by 3 bases and J by 1 base, 1 base remained unmatched. The CDR3 DNA is TGTGCCAGCAGTGAGGGACTAGCGGGGCGCACAGATACGCAGTATTTT. This encodes CASSEGLAGRTDTQYF.

The chain combines TRBV4-1 with TRBJ2-1, with 9 positions matching TRBD2. The germline V gene encodes CDR1 MGHRA and CDR2 YSYEKL. V gave up 4 bases and J gave up 1 base; unmatched junction bases: 8. The CDR3 length is 17 residues. In DNA, the CDR3 is TGCGCCAGCAGCCTACCCATAGCGGGAGTTTCCTACAATGAGCAGTTCTTC. It encodes CASSLPIAGVSYNEQFF.

This clone showed up just once. The chain combines TRBV5-1 with TRBJ2-3; D is undetermined. V was shortened by 4 bases and J by 4 bases, with 16 bases between the two germline ends. Germline CDR1 is SGHRS and CDR2 is YFSETQ. The CDR3 length is 15 residues. The CDR3: CASSLGGGVPDTQYF. Written as DNA, the CDR3 is TGCGCCAGCAGCCTGGGCGGCGGTGTCCCAGATACGCAGTATTTT.

The genes are TRBV27 and TRBJ2-2, with D tentatively TRBD2 (5 bases). This CDR3 is built from 15 residues. V was cut by 0 bases and J by 2 bases, with 7 bases left in between. CDR1 and CDR2 (germline): MNHEY, SMNVEV (reference sequence). The CDR3 DNA reads TGTGCCAGCAGTTTATCGGGAGACAACACCGGGGAGCTGTTTTTT. Protein sequence: CASSLSGDNTGELFF.

Remarks on this clone: This sample includes further DNA sequences coding for the same CDR3. V is TRBV15 and J is TRBJ2-5; D gene ambiguous. V was trimmed by 0 bases and J by 5 bases, leaving 4 bases between them. The CDR3 is made up of 12 amino acids. Germline V gene data show CDR1 as LNHNV and CDR2 as YYDKDF (reference sequence). The CDR3 here is CATSRDIETQYF. In nucleotides, the CDR3 is TGTGCCACCAGCAGAGATATCGAGACCCAGTACTTC.